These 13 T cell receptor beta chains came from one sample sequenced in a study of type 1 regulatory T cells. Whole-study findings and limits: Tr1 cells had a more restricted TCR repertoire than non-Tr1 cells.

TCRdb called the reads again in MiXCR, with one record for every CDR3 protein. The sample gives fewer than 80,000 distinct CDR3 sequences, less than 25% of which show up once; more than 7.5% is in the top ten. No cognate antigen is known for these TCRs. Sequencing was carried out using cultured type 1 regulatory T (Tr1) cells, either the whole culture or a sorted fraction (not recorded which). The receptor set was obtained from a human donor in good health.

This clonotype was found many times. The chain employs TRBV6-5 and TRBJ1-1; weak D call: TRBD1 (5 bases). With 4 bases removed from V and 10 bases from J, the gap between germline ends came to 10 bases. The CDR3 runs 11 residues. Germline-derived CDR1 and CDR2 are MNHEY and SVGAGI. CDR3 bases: TGTGCCAGCAGTTCAATTCAGGGAGCTTTCTTT. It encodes CASSSIQGAFF.

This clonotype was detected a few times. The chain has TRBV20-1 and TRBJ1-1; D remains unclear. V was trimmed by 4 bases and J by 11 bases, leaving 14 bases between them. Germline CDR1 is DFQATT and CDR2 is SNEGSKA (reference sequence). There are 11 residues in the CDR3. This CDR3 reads CSATFLGRAFF. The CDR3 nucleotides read TGCAGTGCTACTTTTCTGGGCCGGGCTTTCTTT.

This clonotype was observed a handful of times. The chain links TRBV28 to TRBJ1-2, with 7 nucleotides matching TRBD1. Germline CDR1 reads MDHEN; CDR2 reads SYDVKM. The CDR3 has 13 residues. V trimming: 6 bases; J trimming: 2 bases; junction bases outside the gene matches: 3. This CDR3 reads CASSLGGNYGYTF. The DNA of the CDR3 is TGTGCCAGCAGCCTAGGGGGCAACTATGGCTACACCTTC.

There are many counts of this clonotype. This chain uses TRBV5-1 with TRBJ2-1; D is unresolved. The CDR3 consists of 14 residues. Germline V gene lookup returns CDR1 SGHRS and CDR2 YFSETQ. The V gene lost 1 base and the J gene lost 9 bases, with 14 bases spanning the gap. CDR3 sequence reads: CASSLFLPEGEQFF. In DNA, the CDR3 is TGCGCCAGCAGCTTGTTTCTACCAGAAGGTGAGCAGTTCTTC.

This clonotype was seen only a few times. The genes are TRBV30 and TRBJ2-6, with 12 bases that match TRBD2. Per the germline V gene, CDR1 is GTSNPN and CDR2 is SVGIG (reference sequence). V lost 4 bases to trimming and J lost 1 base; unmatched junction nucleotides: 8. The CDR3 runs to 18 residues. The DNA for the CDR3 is TGTGCCTGGACGGGACTAGCGGGCGCATATTCTGGGGCCAACGTCCTGACTTTC. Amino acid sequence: CAWTGLAGAYSGANVLTF.

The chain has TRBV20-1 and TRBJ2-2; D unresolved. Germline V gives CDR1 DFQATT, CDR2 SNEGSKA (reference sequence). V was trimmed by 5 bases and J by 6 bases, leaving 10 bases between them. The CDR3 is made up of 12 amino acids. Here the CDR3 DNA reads TGCAGTGCTTCGACTTCCCCCGGGGAGCTGTTTTTT. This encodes CSASTSPGELFF.

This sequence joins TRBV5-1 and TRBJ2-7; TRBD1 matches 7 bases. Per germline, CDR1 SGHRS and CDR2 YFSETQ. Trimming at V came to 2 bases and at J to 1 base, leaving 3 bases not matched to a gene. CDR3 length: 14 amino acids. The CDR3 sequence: CASSLGTVSYEQYF. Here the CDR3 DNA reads TGCGCCAGCAGCTTAGGGACAGTTTCCTACGAGCAGTACTTC.

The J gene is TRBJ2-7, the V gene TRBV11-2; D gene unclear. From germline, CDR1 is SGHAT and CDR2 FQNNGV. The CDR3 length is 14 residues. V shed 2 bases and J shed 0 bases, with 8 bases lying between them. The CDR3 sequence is CASSLNLNSYEQYF. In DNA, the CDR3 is TGTGCCAGCAGCTTAAACCTTAACTCCTACGAGCAGTACTTC.

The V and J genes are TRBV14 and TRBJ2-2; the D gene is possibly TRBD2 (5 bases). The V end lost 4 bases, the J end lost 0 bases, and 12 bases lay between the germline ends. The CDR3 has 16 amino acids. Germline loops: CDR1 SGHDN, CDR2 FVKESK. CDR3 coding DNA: TGTGCCAGCAGCCGTGGACTGGGCGCGAACACCGGGGAGCTGTTTTTT. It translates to CASSRGLGANTGELFF.

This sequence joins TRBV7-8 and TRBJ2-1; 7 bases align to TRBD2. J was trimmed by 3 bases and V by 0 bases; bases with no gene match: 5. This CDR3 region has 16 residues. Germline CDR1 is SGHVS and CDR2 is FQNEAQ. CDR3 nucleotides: TGTGCCAGCAGCTTAGCCTGGCTAGCGGACTACAATGAGCAGTTCTTC. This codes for CASSLAWLADYNEQFF.

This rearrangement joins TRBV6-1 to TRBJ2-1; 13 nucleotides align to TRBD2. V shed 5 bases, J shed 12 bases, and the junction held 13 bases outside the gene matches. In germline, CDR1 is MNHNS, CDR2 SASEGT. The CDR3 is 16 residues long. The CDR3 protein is CASSLTLAGGRSVQFF. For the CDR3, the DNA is TGTGCCAGCAGTCTCACACTAGCGGGAGGGCGTTCTGTGCAGTTCTTC.

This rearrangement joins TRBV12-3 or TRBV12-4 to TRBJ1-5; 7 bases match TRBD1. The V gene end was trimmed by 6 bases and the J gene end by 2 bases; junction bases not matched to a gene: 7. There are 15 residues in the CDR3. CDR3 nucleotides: TGTGCCAGCAGCACAGGGGTGGCCGGCAATCAGCCCCAGCATTTT. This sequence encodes CASSTGVAGNQPQHF.

This CDR3 is CAWDRGLGSNQPQHF. CDR3 sequence (DNA): TGTGCCTGGGACAGGGGGCTTGGGAGCAATCAGCCCCAGCATTTT. The chain joins TRBV30 to TRBJ1-5; 10 nucleotides line up with TRBD1. CDR1 is GTSNPN and CDR2 is SVGIG in the germline V gene (reference sequence). There are 15 residues in the CDR3. V trimming: 5 bases; J trimming: 1 base; junction bases outside the gene matches: 5.